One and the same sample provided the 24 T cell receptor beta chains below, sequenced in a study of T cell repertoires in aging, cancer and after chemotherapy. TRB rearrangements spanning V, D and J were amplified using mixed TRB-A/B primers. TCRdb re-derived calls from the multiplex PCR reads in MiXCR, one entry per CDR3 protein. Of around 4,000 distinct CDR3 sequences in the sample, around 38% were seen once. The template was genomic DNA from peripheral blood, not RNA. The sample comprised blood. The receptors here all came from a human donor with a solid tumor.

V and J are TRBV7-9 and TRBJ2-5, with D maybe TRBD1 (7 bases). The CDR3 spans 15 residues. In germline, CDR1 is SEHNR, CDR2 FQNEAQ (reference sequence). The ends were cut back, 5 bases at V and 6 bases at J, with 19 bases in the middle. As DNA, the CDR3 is TGTGCCAGCAGCCTGACAGGGACCGCGGGAAAGACCCAGTACTTC. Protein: CASSLTGTAGKTQYF.

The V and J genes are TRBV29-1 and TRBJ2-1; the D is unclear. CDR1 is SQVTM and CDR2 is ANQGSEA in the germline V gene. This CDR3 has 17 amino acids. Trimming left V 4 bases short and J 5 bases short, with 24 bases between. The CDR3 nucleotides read TGCAGCGTTGGATCGTTGCGCCACTCTCGAGTTAACAATGAGCAGTTCTTC. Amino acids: CSVGSLRHSRVNNEQFF.

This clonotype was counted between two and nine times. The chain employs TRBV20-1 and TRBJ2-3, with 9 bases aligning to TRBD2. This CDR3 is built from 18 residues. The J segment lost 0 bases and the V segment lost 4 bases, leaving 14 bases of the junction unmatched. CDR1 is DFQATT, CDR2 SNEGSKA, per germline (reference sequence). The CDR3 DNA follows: TGCAGTGCTACTATACGCCCGTTAGCGGGAGTGAGCACAGATACGCAGTATTTT. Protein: CSATIRPLAGVSTDTQYF.

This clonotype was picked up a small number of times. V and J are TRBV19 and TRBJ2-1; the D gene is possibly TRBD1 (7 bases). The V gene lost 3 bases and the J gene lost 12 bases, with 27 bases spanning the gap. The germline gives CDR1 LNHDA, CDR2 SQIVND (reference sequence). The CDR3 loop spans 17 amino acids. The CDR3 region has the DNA TGTGCCAGTAGTATCATTTCCGGCTTCGCCGCGGGACAGCTGCAGTTCTTC. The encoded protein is CASSIISGFAAGQLQFF. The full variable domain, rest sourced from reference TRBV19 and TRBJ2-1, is DGGITQSPKYLFRKEGQNVTLSCEQNLNHDAMYWYRQDPGQGLRLIYYSQIVNDFQKGDIAEGYSVSREKKESFPLTVTSAQKNPTAFYLCASSIISGFAAGQLQFFGPGTRLTVL.

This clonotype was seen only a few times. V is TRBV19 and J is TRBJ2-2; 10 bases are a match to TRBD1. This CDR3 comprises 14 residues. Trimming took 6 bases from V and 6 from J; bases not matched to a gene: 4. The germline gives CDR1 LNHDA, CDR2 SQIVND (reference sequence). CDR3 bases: TGTGCCAGTAGCGACAGGGGGCGTTCCGGGGAGCTGTTTTTT. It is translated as CASSDRGRSGELFF.

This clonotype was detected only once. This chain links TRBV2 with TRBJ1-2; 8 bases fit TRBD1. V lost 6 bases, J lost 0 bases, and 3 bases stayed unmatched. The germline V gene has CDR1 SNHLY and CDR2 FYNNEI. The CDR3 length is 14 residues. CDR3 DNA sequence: TGTGCCAGCAGAAAGGGACAGGCTAACTATGGCTACACCTTC. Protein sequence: CASRKGQANYGYTF.

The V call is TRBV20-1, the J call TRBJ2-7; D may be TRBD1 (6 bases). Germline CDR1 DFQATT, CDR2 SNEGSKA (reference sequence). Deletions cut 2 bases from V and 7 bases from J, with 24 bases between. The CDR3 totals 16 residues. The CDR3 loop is CSARTTFPGQPGEQYF. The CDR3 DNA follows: TGCAGTGCTAGAACAACATTCCCGGGACAACCGGGTGAGCAGTACTTC.

This CDR3 is CASSYSVSVGYTF. Written as DNA, the CDR3 is TGTGCCAGCAGTTACTCGGTGTCGGTTGGCTACACCTTC. V gene TRBV6-5 combines with J gene TRBJ1-2, with D uncertain. The CDR3 covers 13 residues. Trimming shortened V by 0 bases and J by 7 bases, and 9 bases separated the two germline ends. Per the germline V gene, CDR1 is MNHEY and CDR2 is SVGAGI.

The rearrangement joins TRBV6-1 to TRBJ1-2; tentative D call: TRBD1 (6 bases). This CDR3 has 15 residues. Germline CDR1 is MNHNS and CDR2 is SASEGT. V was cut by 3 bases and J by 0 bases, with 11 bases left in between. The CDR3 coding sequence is TGTGCCAGCAGTGAGACAGGCGCTACTAACTATGGCTACACCTTC. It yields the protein CASSETGATNYGYTF.

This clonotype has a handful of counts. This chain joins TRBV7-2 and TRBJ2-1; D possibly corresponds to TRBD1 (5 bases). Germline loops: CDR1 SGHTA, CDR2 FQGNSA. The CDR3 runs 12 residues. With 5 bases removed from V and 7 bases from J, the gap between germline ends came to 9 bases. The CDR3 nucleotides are TGTGCCAGCAGCACCGACAGAAATGAGCAGTTCTTC. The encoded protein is CASSTDRNEQFF.

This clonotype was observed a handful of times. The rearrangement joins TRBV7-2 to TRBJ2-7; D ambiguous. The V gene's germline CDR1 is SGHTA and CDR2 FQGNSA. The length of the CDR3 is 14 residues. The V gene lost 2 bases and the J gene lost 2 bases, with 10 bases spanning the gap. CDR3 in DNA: TGTGCCAGCAGCTTATCGGGCGGTCCCTACGAGCAGTACTTC. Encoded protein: CASSLSGGPYEQYF.

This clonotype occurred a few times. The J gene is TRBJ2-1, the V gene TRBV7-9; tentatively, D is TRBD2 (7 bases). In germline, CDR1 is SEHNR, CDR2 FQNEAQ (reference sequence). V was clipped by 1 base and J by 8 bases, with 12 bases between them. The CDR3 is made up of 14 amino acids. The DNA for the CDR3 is TGTGCCAGCAGCTTAGAGGGGGGGGGTCATGAGCAGTTCTTC. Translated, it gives CASSLEGGGHEQFF.

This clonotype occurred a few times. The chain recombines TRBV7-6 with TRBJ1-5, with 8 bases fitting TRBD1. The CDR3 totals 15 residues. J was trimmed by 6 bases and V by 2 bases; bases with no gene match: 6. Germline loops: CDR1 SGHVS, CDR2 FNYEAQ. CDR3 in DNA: TGTGCCAGCAGCTTATCAGGGGGCGGGGGTCAGCCCCAGCATTTT. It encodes CASSLSGGGGQPQHF. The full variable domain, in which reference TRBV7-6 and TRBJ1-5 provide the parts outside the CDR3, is GAGVSQSPRYKVTKRGQDVALRCDPISGHVSLYWYRQALGQGPEFLTYFNYEAQQDKSGLPNDRFSAERPEGSISTLTIQRTEQRDSAMYRCASSLSGGGGQPQHFGDGTRLSIL.

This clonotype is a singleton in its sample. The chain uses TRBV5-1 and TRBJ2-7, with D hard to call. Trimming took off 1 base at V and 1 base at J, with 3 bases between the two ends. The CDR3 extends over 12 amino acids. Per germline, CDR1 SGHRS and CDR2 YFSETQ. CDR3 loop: CASSLSSYEQYF. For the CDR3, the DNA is TGCGCCAGCAGCTTGAGTTCCTACGAGCAGTACTTC.

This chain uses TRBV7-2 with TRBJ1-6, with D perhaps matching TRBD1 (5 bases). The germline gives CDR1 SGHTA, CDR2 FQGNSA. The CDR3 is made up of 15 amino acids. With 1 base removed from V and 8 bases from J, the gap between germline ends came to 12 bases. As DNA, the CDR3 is TGTGCCAGCAGCTTAGTTCTCCTAGGGGATTCACCCCTCCACTTT. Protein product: CASSLVLLGDSPLHF.

The CDR3 here is CASSLIGTGTQYF. DNA for the CDR3: TGTGCCAGCAGTTTAATCGGGACCGGTACCCAGTACTTC. The chain is built from TRBV27 and TRBJ2-5, with D perhaps matching TRBD1 or TRBD2 (5 bases each). The V end was cut by 2 bases, the J end by 8 bases, with 12 bases between. The germline V gene has CDR1 MNHEY and CDR2 SMNVEV (reference sequence). This CDR3 comprises 13 residues.

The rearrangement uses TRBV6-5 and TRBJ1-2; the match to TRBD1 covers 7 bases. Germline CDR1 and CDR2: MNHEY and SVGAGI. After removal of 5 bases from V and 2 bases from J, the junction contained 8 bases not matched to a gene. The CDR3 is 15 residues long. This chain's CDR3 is CASSLDRAMNYGYTF. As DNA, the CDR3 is TGTGCCAGCAGTCTCGACAGGGCGATGAACTATGGCTACACCTTC.

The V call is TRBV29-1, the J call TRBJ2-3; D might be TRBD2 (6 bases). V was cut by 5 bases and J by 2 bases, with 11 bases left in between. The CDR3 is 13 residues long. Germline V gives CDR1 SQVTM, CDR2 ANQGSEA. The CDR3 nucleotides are TGCAGCGTTAATAGCGGATTCACAGATACGCAGTATTTT. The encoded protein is CSVNSGFTDTQYF.

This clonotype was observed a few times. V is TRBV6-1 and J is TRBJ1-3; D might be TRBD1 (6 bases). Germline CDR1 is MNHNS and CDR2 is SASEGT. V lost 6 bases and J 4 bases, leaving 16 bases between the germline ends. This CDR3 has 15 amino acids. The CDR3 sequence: CASRTGSGEGNTIYF. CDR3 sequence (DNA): TGTGCCAGCAGAACAGGGTCGGGTGAGGGAAACACCATATATTTT.

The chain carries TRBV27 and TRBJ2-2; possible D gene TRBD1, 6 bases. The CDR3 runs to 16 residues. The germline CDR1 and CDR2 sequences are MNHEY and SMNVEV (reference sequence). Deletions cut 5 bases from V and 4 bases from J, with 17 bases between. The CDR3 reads CASSRPQGGGTGELFF. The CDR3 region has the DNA TGTGCCAGCAGTCGTCCACAGGGTGGGGGCACCGGGGAGCTGTTTTTT.

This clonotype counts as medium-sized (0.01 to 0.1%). DNA for the CDR3: TGCAGCGTTGTCAGGGAGGACACTGAAGCTTTCTTT. This encodes CSVVREDTEAFF. V is TRBV29-1 and J is TRBJ1-1; TRBD1 might be the D (5 bases). Per germline, CDR1 SQVTM and CDR2 ANQGSEA. Trimming left V 4 bases short and J 3 bases short, with 9 bases between. The CDR3 loop spans 12 amino acids.

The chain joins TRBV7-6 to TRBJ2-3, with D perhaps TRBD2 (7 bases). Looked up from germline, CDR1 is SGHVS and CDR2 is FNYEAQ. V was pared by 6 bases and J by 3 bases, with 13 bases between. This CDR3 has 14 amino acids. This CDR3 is CASSRGGGTDTQYF. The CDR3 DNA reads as TGTGCCAGCAGTAGGGGAGGGGGGACAGATACGCAGTATTTT.

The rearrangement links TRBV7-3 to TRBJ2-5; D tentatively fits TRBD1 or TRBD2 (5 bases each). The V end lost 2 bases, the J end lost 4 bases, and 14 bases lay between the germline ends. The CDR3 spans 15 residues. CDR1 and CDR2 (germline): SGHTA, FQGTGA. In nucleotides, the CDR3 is TGTGCCAGCAGCTTAGATCCGGGGCACTCAGAGACCCAGTACTTC. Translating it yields CASSLDPGHSETQYF.

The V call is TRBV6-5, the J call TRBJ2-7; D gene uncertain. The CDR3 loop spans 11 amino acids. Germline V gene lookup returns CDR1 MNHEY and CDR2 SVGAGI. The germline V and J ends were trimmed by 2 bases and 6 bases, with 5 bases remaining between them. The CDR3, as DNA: TGTGCCAGCAGTTACCTGGGCGAGCAGTACTTC. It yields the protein CASSYLGEQYF.